The 3 T cell receptor beta chains presented below share a single source sample, sequenced in a study of blood T cells in healthy people across ages. A J-beta primer mix and a sample-barcoded 5' primer were used in a second PCR of roughly 6 to 11 cycles. TCRdb passed the 5' RACE reads through MiXCR, listing each CDR3 protein once. The repertoire has about 900,000 distinct CDR3 sequences, approximately 49% of them found once; the top ten carry around an eighth. What was sequenced was blood. The source of these receptors is a man between 25 and 39 years old in good health.

The CDR3 loop is CASSVGGVGETQYF. The CDR3 DNA is TGTGCCAGCAGCGTAGGAGGGGTCGGAGAGACCCAGTACTTC. The chain joins TRBV9 to TRBJ2-5, with D tentatively TRBD1 or TRBD2 (5 bases each). V lost 0 bases and J lost 4, with 10 bases in between. This CDR3 contains 14 residues. The germline V gene has CDR1 SGDLS and CDR2 YYNGEE.

The table lists this clonotype with a few counts. The chain carries TRBV27 and TRBJ2-5, with D tentatively TRBD1 (5 bases). Germline assignment: CDR1 MNHEY and CDR2 SMNVEV (reference sequence). The ends were cut back, 5 bases at V and 1 base at J, with 11 bases in the middle. This CDR3 is 14 amino acids long. For the CDR3, the DNA is TGTGCCAGCAGTCTGGACATATTCCAAGAGACCCAGTACTTC. Its protein is CASSLDIFQETQYF.

This sequence joins TRBV6-1 and TRBJ1-6; unclear D gene. The CDR3 is made up of 15 amino acids. Germline CDR1 MNHNS, CDR2 SASEGT. Trimming took 3 bases from V and 9 from J, leaving 15 bases between them. The DNA for the CDR3 is TGTGCCAGCAGTGATTTCCGGCTAGGGATTTCACCCCTCCACTTT. Protein sequence: CASSDFRLGISPLHF.